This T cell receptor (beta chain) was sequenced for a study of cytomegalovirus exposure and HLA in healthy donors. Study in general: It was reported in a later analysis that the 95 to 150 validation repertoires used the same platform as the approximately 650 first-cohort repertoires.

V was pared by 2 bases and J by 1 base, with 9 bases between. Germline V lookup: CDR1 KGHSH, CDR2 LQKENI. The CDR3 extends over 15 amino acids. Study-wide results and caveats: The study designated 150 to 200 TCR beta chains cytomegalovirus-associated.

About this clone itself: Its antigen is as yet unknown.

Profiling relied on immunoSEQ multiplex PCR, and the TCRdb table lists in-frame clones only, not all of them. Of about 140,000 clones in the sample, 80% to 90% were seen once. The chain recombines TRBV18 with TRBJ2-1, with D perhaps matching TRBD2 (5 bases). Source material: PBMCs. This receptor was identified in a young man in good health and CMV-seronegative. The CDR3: CASSPSGESYNEQFF. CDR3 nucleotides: TGTGCCAGCTCACCATCTGGGGAGTCCTACAATGAGCAGTTCTTC.